The 20 T cell receptor beta chains below come from one sample, sequenced in a study of blood T cell repertoires in COVID-19. Measured with immunoSEQ multiplex PCR; TCRdb has only the in-frame clones, and not every one. The data hold about 76,000 clones, with about 93% observed a single time. The source material was peripheral blood. The receptors were gathered from a human donor in a cohort sampled during active COVID-19.

The V and J genes are TRBV7-9 and TRBJ2-3; 15 nucleotides line up with TRBD2. This CDR3 is built from 17 residues. The ends lost 5 bases at V and 3 bases at J; junction bases unmatched: 6. Germline CDR1 is SEHNR and CDR2 is FQNEAQ (reference sequence). CDR3 in amino acids: CASSRTSGGAWTDTQYF. CDR3 in DNA: TGTGCCAGCAGCCGGACTAGCGGGGGGGCCTGGACAGATACGCAGTATTTT.

In DNA, the CDR3 is TGTGCCAGCAGCTTAGTAGGGGCGACCTACGAGCAGTACTTC. As protein: CASSLVGATYEQYF. V and J are TRBV7-9 and TRBJ2-7, with D perhaps TRBD1 (5 bases). V lost 1 base and J 2 bases, leaving 9 bases between the germline ends. This CDR3 spans 14 amino acids. The germline V gene encodes CDR1 SEHNR and CDR2 FQNEAQ (reference sequence).

The chain links TRBV7-9 to TRBJ1-5; perhaps TRBD1 as D (5 bases). V dropped 3 bases and J dropped 3 bases, with 15 bases sitting between them. CDR3 size: 16 residues. Germline lookup yields CDR1 SEHNR and CDR2 FQNEAQ (reference sequence). The CDR3 is CASSLGPTGLNQPQHF. The CDR3 nucleotides are TGTGCCAGCAGCTTGGGGCCTACTGGGCTCAATCAGCCCCAGCATTTT.

The chain recombines TRBV7-3 with TRBJ1-2; 9 bases align to TRBD1. With 5 bases clipped from V and 5 bases from J, the junction kept 6 bases outside the gene matches. Germline lookup yields CDR1 SGHTA and CDR2 FQGTGA. The CDR3 totals 14 residues. The CDR3 bases are TGTGCCAGCAGCCCAACAGGGGGCCATTATGGCTACACCTTC. Translated: CASSPTGGHYGYTF.

The chain employs TRBV7-6 and TRBJ2-2; possibly TRBD2 for D (5 bases). The CDR3 sequence is 16 residues long. Trimming stripped 0 bases from V and 1 base from J, with 9 bases between. In germline, CDR1 is SGHVS, CDR2 FNYEAQ. The CDR3 sequence is CASSLAPGLNTGELFF. For the CDR3, the DNA is TGTGCCAGCAGCTTAGCGCCGGGATTGAACACCGGGGAGCTGTTTTTT.

The chain recombines TRBV12-5 with TRBJ2-7; D possibly corresponds to TRBD2 (6 bases). CDR1 is LGHNT and CDR2 is FRNRAP in the germline V gene. The CDR3 consists of 16 residues. V was trimmed by 6 bases and J by 2 bases, leaving 20 bases between them. CDR3 loop: CASGLTGWGRPYEQYF. The CDR3 nucleotides are TGTGCTAGTGGACTTACCGGGTGGGGGAGGCCCTACGAGCAGTACTTC.

V usage is TRBV7-2 and J usage is TRBJ1-1; 9 bases fit TRBD1. The CDR3 is 14 amino acids. Germline CDR1 SGHTA, CDR2 FQGNSA. V gave up 4 bases and J gave up 5 bases; unmatched junction bases: 5. As DNA, the CDR3 is TGTGCCAGCAGCTCCCGGACAGGGGAAACTGAAGCTTTCTTT. Its protein product is CASSSRTGETEAFF.

This chain joins TRBV7-2 and TRBJ1-2, with 7 positions matching TRBD1. The V and J ends lost 2 bases and 2 bases, in that order; junction bases with no gene match: 2. The CDR3 loop spans 14 amino acids. Germline V gene sequence: CDR1 SGHTA, CDR2 FQGNSA. CDR3 region: CASSLNRGNYGYTF. CDR3 nucleotides: TGTGCCAGCAGCTTAAACAGGGGAAACTATGGCTACACCTTC.

The V call is TRBV19, the J call TRBJ1-2; D possibly corresponds to TRBD1 (6 bases). The CDR3 has 16 residues. Trimming removed 9 bases from V and 2 bases from J, with 22 bases in between. Germline V gene data show CDR1 as LNHDA and CDR2 as SQIVND (reference sequence). The CDR3 protein is CASRIPTGTLNYGYTF. The CDR3 coding sequence is TGTGCCAGCCGAATCCCAACCGGGACACTAAACTATGGCTACACCTTC.

The gene calls are TRBV27 and TRBJ1-4; D unresolved. V lost 4 bases and J 10 bases, leaving 13 bases between the germline ends. CDR3 length: 13 residues. The V gene's germline CDR1 is MNHEY and CDR2 SMNVEV (reference sequence). CDR3 nucleotide sequence: TGTGCCAGCAGTTCGTCACGGGAGGTAAAACTGTTTTTT. Encoded protein: CASSSSREVKLFF.

The chain is built from TRBV5-1 and TRBJ2-7; the match to TRBD1 covers 10 bases. Germline lookup yields CDR1 SGHRS and CDR2 YFSETQ. The CDR3 contains 15 residues. With V trimmed by 4 bases and J by 2 bases, 6 bases remained unmatched. The CDR3 spells CASSLDGTGAYEQYF. The CDR3 DNA follows: TGCGCCAGCAGCCTCGACGGGACAGGGGCCTACGAGCAGTACTTC.

The chain couples TRBV7-9 to TRBJ1-2; 7 bases map to TRBD1. The CDR3 length is 15 residues. Germline CDR1 is SEHNR and CDR2 is FQNEAQ (reference sequence). J lost 2 bases, V lost 4 bases, and 7 bases had no gene match. The CDR3 bases are TGTGCCAGCAGCTCCCGGACAGGACCGAACTATGGCTACACCTTC. It specifies CASSSRTGPNYGYTF.

A single count supports this clone. The chain employs TRBV30 and TRBJ1-2; TRBD1 is a possible D gene (6 bases). Germline assignment: CDR1 GTSNPN and CDR2 SVGIG (reference sequence). The CDR3 consists of 13 residues. V lost 2 bases, J lost 8 bases, and 15 bases lay in between. The CDR3, as DNA: TGTGCCTGGAGTAAGGACAGCTGGGACGGCTACACCTTC. This codes for CAWSKDSWDGYTF.

This clone was seen only once. This sequence joins TRBV10-2 and TRBJ2-3, with 10 bases matching TRBD1. The CDR3 covers 14 residues. V lost 6 bases to trimming and J lost 3 bases; unmatched junction nucleotides: 3. Germline assignment: CDR1 WSHSY and CDR2 SAAADI. CDR3 sequence reads: CASRGTGDTDTQYF. As DNA, the CDR3 is TGCGCCAGCAGGGGGACAGGGGATACAGATACGCAGTATTTT.

V is TRBV29-1 and J is TRBJ1-2, with D unclear. The ends were cut back, 4 bases at V and 2 bases at J, with 8 bases in the middle. This CDR3 comprises 12 residues. Germline loops: CDR1 SQVTM, CDR2 ANQGSEA. For the CDR3, the DNA is TGCAGCGTTGTAACGGGGAACTATGGCTACACCTTC. Encoded protein: CSVVTGNYGYTF.

On this clone: Within the sample, other DNA sequences also encode this same CDR3. CDR3 sequence: CAWSVGGSNQPQHF. The CDR3 DNA sequence: TGTGCCTGGAGTGTGGGGGGATCCAATCAGCCCCAGCATTTT. The J gene is TRBJ1-5, the V gene TRBV30, with D possibly matching TRBD1 (5 bases). Deletions cut 0 bases from V and 3 bases from J, with 9 bases between. The CDR3 runs 14 residues. Germline lookup yields CDR1 GTSNPN and CDR2 SVGIG (reference sequence).

The chain recombines TRBV7-2 with TRBJ2-1; D may be TRBD2 (5 bases). The CDR3 has 14 amino acids. Germline CDR1 and CDR2: SGHTA and FQGNSA. V was cut by 8 bases and J by 0 bases, with 11 bases left in between. This CDR3 is CASCPGSSYNEQFF. The CDR3 nucleotides are TGTGCCAGCTGCCCGGGAAGCTCCTACAATGAGCAGTTCTTC.

The rearrangement joins TRBV13 to TRBJ1-1; a weak D match, TRBD1 (6 bases). Trimming removed 11 bases from V and 2 bases from J, with 18 bases in between. The CDR3 consists of 14 residues. In germline, CDR1 is PRHDT, CDR2 FYEKMQ (reference sequence). DNA of the CDR3: TGTGCCTCACACCTCGGGGGGGCTAACACTGAAGCTTTCTTT. Amino acid sequence: CASHLGGANTEAFF. Complete variable domain (other parts from reference TRBV13 and TRBJ1-1): AAGVIQSPRHLIKEKRETATLKCYPIPRHDTVYWYQQGPGQDPQFLISFYEKMQSDKGSIPDRFSAQQFSDYHSELNMSSLELGDSALYFCASHLGGANTEAFFGQGTRLTVV.

V usage is TRBV3-1 (or the pseudogene TRBV3-2) and J usage is TRBJ2-5, with 13 bases identical to TRBD2. V lost 4 bases to trimming and J lost 6 bases; unmatched junction nucleotides: 5. CDR3 length equals 15 residues. CDR1 and CDR2 (germline): LGHDT, YNNKEL (reference sequence). The DNA of the CDR3 is TGTGCCAGCAGCCGGACTAGCGGGGGCCCTCAGACCCAGTACTTC. This gives the protein CASSRTSGGPQTQYF.

V is TRBV5-8 and J is TRBJ1-2, with TRBD1 matching over 8 bases. Trimming took 2 bases from V and 3 from J; bases not matched to a gene: 6. This CDR3 is built from 15 residues. Germline V gives CDR1 SGHTS, CDR2 YDEGEE. In DNA, the CDR3 is TGTGCCAGCAGCTTTGCCGGGACAGGATACTATGGCTACACCTTC. Translated, it gives CASSFAGTGYYGYTF. The full variable domain, in which reference TRBV5-8 and TRBJ1-2 provide the parts outside the CDR3, is EAGVTQSPTHLIKTRGQQATLRCSPISGHTSVYWYQQALGLGLQFLLWYDEGEERNRGNFPPRFSGRQFPNYSSELNVNALELEDSALYLCASSFAGTGYYGYTFGSGTRLTVV.